This TCR beta chain came from a study of blood T cell repertoires in COVID-19. Study background: PBMCs, B-cell-depleted T cells, or T cells were the source of the cDNA or gDNA that made up the material.

This CDR3 has 17 amino acids. Trimming at V came to 0 bases and at J to 4 bases, leaving 11 bases not matched to a gene. Per germline, CDR1 SGDLS and CDR2 YYNGEE. The data were produced by immunoSEQ multiplex PCR, yet TCRdb's version contains in-frame clones alone and is incomplete. The table includes around 53,000 clones, approximately 91% detected once. The rearrangement uses TRBV9 and TRBJ2-5; 8 nucleotides align to TRBD2. Source material: peripheral blood. This clonotype originated in a human donor in a cohort sampled during active COVID-19. Here the CDR3 DNA reads TGTGCCAGCAGCGTAGGTTTGGGAAGCGGGAGACTAGAGACCCAGTACTTC. This translates into CASSVGLGSGRLETQYF.